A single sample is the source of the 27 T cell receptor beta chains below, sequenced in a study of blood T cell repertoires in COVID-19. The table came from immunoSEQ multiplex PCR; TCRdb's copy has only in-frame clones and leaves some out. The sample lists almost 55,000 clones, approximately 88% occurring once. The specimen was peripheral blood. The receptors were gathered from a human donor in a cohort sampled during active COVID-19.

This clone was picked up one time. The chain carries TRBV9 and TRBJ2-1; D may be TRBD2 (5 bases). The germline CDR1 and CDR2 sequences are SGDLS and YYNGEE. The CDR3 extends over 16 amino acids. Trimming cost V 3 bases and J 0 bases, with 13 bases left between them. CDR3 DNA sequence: TGTGCCAGCAGCGAGATAGCGTACAACTCCTACAATGAGCAGTTCTTC. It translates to CASSEIAYNSYNEQFF.

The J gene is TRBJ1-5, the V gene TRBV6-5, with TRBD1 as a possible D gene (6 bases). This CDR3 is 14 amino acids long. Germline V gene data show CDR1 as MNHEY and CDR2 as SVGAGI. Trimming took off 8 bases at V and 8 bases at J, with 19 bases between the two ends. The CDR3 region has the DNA TGTGCCAGCGCTCCCGGGACACCTAGGGAGCCCCAGCATTTT. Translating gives CASAPGTPREPQHF.

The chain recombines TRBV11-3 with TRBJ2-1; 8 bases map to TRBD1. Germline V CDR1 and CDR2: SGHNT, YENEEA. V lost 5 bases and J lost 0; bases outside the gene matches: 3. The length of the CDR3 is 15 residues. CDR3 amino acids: CASSRGQGSYNEQFF. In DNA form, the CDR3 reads TGTGCCAGCAGCCGAGGACAGGGCTCCTACAATGAGCAGTTCTTC. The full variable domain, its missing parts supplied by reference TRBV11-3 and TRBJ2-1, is EAGVVQSPRYKIIEKKQPVAFWCNPISGHNTLYWYLQNLGQGPELLIRYENEEAVDDSQLPKDRFSAERLKGVDSTLKIQPAELGDSAVYLCASSRGQGSYNEQFFGPGTRLTVL.

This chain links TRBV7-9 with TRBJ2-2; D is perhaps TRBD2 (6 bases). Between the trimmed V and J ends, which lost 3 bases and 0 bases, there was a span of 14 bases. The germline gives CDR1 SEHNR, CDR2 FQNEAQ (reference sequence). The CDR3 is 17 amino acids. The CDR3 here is CASSFGLARSNTGELFF. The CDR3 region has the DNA TGTGCCAGCAGCTTTGGTCTAGCGAGATCGAACACCGGGGAGCTGTTTTTT.

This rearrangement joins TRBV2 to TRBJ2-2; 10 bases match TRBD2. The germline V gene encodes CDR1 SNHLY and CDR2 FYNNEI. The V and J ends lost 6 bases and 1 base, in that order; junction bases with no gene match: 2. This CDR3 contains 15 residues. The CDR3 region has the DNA TGTGCCAGCAGGTCTAGCGGGAGGAACACCGGGGAGCTGTTTTTT. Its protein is CASRSSGRNTGELFF.

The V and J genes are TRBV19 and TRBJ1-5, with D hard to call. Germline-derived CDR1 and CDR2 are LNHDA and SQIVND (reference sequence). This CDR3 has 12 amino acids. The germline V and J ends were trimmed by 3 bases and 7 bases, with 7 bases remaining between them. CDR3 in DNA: TGTGCCAGTAGTATCTCGACACAGCCCCAGCATTTT. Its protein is CASSISTQPQHF.

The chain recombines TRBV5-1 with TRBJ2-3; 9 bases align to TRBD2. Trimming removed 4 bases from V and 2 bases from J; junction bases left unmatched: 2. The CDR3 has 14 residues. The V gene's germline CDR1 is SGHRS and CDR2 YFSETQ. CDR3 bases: TGCGCCAGCAGCCGGACTAGCGCCACAGATACGCAGTATTTT. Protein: CASSRTSATDTQYF.

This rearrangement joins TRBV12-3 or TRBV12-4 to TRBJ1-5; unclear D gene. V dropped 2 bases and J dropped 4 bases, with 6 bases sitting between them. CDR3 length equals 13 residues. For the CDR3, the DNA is TGTGCCAGCAGTTTACGAGGAAATCAGCCCCAGCATTTT. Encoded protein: CASSLRGNQPQHF.

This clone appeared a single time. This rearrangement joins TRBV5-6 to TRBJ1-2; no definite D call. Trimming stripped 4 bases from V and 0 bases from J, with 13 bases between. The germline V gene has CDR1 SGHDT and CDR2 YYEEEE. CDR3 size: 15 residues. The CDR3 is CASSLLAFANYGYTF. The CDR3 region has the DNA TGTGCCAGCAGCCTCCTAGCATTTGCTAACTATGGCTACACCTTC.

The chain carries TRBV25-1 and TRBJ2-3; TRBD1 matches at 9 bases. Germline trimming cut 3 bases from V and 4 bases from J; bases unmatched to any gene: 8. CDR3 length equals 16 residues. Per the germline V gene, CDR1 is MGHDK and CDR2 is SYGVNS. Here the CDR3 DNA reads TGTGCCAGCAGTGACCACGGGACAGGGTTATCAGATACGCAGTATTTT. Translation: CASSDHGTGLSDTQYF.

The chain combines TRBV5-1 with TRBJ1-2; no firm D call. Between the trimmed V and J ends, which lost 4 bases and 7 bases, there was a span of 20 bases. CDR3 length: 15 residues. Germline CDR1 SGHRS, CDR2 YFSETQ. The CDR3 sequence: CASSPGLGVVGGYTF. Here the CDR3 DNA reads TGCGCCAGCAGCCCTGGCCTCGGGGTAGTGGGTGGCTACACCTTC.

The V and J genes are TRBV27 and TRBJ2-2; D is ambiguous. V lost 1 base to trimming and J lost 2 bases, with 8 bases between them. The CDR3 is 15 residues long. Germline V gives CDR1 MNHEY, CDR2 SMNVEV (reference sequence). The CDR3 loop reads CASSLYLRNTGELFF. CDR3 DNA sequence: TGTGCCAGCAGTTTATATCTGAGAAACACCGGGGAGCTGTTTTTT.

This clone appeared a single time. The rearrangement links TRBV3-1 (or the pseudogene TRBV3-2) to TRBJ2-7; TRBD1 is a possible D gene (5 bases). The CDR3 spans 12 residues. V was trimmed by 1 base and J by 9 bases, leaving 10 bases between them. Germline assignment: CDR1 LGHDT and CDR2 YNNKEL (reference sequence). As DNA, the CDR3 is TGTGCCAGCAGCCAAGTTAGGGGCTCGCAGTACTTC. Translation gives CASSQVRGSQYF.

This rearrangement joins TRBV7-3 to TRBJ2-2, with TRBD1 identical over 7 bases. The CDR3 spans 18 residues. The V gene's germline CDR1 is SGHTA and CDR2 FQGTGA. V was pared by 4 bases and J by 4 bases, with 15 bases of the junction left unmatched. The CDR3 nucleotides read TGTGCCAGCAGCTCTCGACAGGGTAGTTCATTGGTCACCGGGGAGCTGTTTTTT. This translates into CASSSRQGSSLVTGELFF.

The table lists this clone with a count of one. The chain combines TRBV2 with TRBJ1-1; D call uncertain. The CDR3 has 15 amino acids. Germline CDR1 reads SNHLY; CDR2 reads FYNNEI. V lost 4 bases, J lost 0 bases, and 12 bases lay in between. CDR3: CASSGNSRMNTEAFF. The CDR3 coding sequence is TGTGCCAGCAGTGGAAACAGCCGAATGAACACTGAAGCTTTCTTT.

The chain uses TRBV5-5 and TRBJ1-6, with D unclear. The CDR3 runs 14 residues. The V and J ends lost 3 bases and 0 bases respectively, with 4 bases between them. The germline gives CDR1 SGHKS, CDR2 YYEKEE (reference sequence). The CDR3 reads CASSSGSYNSPLHF. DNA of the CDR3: TGTGCCAGCAGCTCGGGCTCCTATAATTCACCCCTCCACTTT.

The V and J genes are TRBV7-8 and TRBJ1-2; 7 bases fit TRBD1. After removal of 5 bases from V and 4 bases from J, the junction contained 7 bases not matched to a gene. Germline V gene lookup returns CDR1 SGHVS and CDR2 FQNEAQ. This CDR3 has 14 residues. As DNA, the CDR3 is TGTGCCAGCAGCCCGGGGACAGAAATCTATGGCTACACCTTC. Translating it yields CASSPGTEIYGYTF.

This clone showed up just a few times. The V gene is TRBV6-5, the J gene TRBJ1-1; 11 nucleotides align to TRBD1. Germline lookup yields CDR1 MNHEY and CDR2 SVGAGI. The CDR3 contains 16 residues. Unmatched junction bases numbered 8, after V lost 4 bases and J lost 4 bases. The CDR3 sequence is CASSLIGTGGATEAFF. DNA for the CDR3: TGTGCCAGCAGTTTAATTGGGACAGGGGGGGCCACTGAAGCTTTCTTT.

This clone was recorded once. CDR3 DNA: TGTGCCAGCTCACCAGACCGGGAGGCAAACACCGGGGAGCTGTTTTTT. This sequence encodes CASSPDREANTGELFF. The chain uses TRBV18 and TRBJ2-2; 7 bases align to TRBD2. This CDR3 is 16 amino acids long. CDR1 is KGHSH and CDR2 is LQKENI in the germline V gene. V lost 2 bases, J lost 2 bases, and 5 bases stayed unmatched.

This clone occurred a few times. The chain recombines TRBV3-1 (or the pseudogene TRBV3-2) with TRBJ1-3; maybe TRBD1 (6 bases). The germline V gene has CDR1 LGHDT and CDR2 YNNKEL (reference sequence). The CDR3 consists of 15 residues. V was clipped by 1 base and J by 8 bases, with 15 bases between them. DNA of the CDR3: TGTGCCAGCAGCCAAGTAGACAGGCTGGCGGACACCATATATTTT. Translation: CASSQVDRLADTIYF.

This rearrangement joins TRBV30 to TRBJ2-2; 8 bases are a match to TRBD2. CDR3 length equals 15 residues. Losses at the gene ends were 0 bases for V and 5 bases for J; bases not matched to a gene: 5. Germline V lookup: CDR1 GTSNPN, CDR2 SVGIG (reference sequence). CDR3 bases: TGTGCCTGGAGTGTTGGTGGCGGGAGGACCGGGGAGCTGTTTTTT. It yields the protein CAWSVGGGRTGELFF.

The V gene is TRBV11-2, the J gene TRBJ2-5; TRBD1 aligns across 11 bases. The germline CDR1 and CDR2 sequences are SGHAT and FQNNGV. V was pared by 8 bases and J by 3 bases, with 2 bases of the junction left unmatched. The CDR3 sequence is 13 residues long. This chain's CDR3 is CASGQGAKETQYF. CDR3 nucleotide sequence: TGTGCCAGCGGACAGGGGGCGAAAGAGACCCAGTACTTC.

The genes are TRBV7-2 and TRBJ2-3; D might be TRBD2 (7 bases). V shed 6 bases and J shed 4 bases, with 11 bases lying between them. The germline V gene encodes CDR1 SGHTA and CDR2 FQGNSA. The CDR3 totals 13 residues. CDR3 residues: CASSVGGPDTQYF. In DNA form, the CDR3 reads TGTGCCAGCAGTGTCGGGGGGCCAGATACGCAGTATTTT.

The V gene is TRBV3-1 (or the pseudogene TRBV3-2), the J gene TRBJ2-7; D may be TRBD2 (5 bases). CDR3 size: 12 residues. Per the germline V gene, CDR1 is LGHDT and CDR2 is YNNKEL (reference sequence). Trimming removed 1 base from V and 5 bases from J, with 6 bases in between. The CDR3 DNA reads TGTGCCAGCAGCCAAGGAGGGAACGAGCAGTACTTC. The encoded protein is CASSQGGNEQYF.

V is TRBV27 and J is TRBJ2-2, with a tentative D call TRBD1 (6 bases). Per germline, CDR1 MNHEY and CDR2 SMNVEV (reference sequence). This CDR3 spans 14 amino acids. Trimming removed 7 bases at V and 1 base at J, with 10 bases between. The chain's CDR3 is CASKGHMNTGELFF. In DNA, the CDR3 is TGTGCCAGCAAGGGACATATGAACACCGGGGAGCTGTTTTTT.

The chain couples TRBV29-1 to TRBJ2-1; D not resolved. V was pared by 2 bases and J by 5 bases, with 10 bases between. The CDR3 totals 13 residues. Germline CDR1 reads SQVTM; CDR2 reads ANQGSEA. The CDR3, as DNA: TGCAGCGTTGAACTTGGTCGGGACAATGAGCAGTTCTTC. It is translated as CSVELGRDNEQFF.

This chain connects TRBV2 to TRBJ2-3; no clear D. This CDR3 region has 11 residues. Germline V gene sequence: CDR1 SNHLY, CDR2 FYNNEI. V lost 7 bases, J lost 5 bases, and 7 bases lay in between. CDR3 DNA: TGTGCCAGCACCCACGGAGATACGCAGTATTTT. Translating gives CASTHGDTQYF.